This T cell receptor (beta chain) was identified in a study of shared clonotypes between healthy human individuals. Regarding the study as a whole: Investigators expected sequencing depth to affect clonotype sharing among donors.

With regard to this clone: Antigen unknown. Other DNA variants within this sample encode the same CDR3.

Germline CDR1 reads SEHNR; CDR2 reads FQNEAQ (reference sequence). The length of the CDR3 is 14 residues. V gave up 3 bases and J gave up 1 base; unmatched junction bases: 2. Measured with immunoSEQ multiplex PCR; TCRdb has only the in-frame clones, and not every one. Of around 2,100,000 clones listed, just under 95% were seen once; the top ten hold less than 1.5%. Positive CCR7 selection of CD45RO-negative cells yielded the naive CD8 cells, and terminally differentiated effector memory CD45RA+ cells were excluded. The sequenced material came from naive CD8+ T cells sorted from blood. The clonotype originates from a man between 18 and 35 years old in good health. The V gene is TRBV7-9, the J gene TRBJ1-1; 7 positions agree with TRBD1. DNA of the CDR3: TGTGCCAGCAGCTTGTCAGGGGGGAACACTGAAGCTTTCTTT. Its protein product is CASSLSGGNTEAFF.